This T cell receptor (beta chain) was recorded in a study of identical twins. This clonotype was seen ten or more times. No antigen is known for it. Findings and caveats of the study: Where beta out-of-frame sequences were concerned, excess twin sharing was weaker. In drawing conclusions, the study used cross-sectional statistical analysis and did not follow the same donors.

Template switching, a step in the protocol, added a universal primer site, and cDNA carried unique molecular identifiers. Via MiXCR, TCRdb re-called the 5' RACE reads, giving one row per CDR3 protein. The repertoire holds just over 450,000 distinct CDR3 sequences, with over 12% as singletons. The CDR3 covers 14 residues. The V gene end was trimmed by 3 bases and the J gene end by 4 bases; junction bases not matched to a gene: 1. Per the germline V gene, CDR1 is ENHRY and CDR2 is SYGVKD. The sample was also linked to a second study, of yellow fever vaccine responses in identical twins.

This sequence joins TRBV10-3 and TRBJ2-2; TRBD1 agrees at 8 bases. Sequencing was carried out using CD4+ T cells sorted from blood. The receptor was isolated from a woman aged 18-30 years in good health. The CDR3 loop is CAISETGGTGELFF. CDR3 nucleotide sequence: TGTGCCATCAGTGAAACAGGGGGCACCGGGGAGCTGTTTTTT.